This T cell receptor beta chain was captured in a study of CD8 T cells in ankylosing spondylitis. The study's findings and limits: In ankylosing spondylitis blood, a motif of seven to nine highly homologous TCR beta variants appeared characteristic. Researchers report that disease-linked clones proved CD8+ and relatively rare in peripheral blood.

TCRdb itself ran the 5' RACE reads through MiXCR, one entry per CDR3 protein. This table has under 950,000 distinct CDR3 sequences, around a fifth appearing once. This clonotype has a handful of counts. Its matching antigen is unknown. V lost 0 bases to trimming and J lost 2 bases; unmatched junction nucleotides: 5. The CDR3 loop spans 16 amino acids. Germline V gives CDR1 DFQATT, CDR2 SNEGSKA (reference sequence). This sequence was found in a male donor with ankylosing spondylitis. Sequenced sample: blood, either unsorted or a sorted T cell fraction (not recorded which). V and J are TRBV20-1 and TRBJ2-7; 12 nucleotides agree with TRBD2. DNA of the CDR3: TGCAGTGCTAGAGAGCTGGGACTAGCGGGCGCCTACGAGCAGTACTTC. It specifies CSARELGLAGAYEQYF.